Below, one T cell receptor (beta chain) is given with its context. This clone was counted between two and nine times. Its antigen is unknown. There are no base qualities to consult, and no much larger clone falls within one base. These data come from a study of chemoradiotherapy in HPV16-positive cancers (dated by TCRdb to between 2021 and 2023). Describing the broader study: Candidate HPV-specific T-cell clones and common TCR motifs were defined through functional T-cell assays on cells from a couple of HPV16-positive patients. The study set out to ask whether T-cell immunity against the HPV oncoproteins E6 and E7 changes over the course of chemoradiotherapy and whether that immunity affects survival. TCR repertoires from 86 patients with HPV-related cancers were then used to track the candidate HPV-specific TCRs and motifs.

Here is what the overall study found, with its caveats: Expansion of candidate HPV-specific clones and E7-related TCR motifs was observed in the tumor microenvironment during treatment, whereas no such expansion was observed for non-HPV-specific T cells. In HPV16-positive patients, expansion of HPV-responsive T cells during chemoradiotherapy was found to be associated with improved recurrence-free survival. The functional definition of HPV-specific T cells was derived from only a couple of HPV16-positive patients, and the survival association was reported for HPV16-positive patients.

The protocol used for the library was the immunoSEQ multiplex PCR assay. TCRdb's version of the immuneACCESS table is confined to in-frame rearrangements and falls short of the full clone set. An unresolved V gene accounts for under half of the shortfall where checked; the remainder is of unknown origin. The sample contains 8,000 or so clones, 70% to 85% of them found a single time. The ten largest account for 20% of the sample. Repertoires were sampled multiple times during chemoradiotherapy, which allowed clonal expansion in the tumor microenvironment to be followed. The junction carries 13 bases between V and J, which are trimmed by 0 bases and 9 bases respectively. The germline V gene specifies SGHRS as CDR1 and YFSETQ as CDR2. Measured from the cysteine to the phenylalanine, the CDR3 is 14 residues long. Only the CDR3 DNA stays, 42 bases, in frame from base 1.

This material was acquired from a patient who underwent chemoradiotherapy. The source of this sequence is a human donor with HPV-associated anogenital cancer. This chain joins TRBV5-1 to TRBJ2-1; tentative D gene TRBD2, with 5 bases matching. The nucleotides are TGCGCCAGCAGCTTGGAACTAGATTTGCGTGAGCAGTTCTTC. Translated, it gives CASSLELDLREQFF.